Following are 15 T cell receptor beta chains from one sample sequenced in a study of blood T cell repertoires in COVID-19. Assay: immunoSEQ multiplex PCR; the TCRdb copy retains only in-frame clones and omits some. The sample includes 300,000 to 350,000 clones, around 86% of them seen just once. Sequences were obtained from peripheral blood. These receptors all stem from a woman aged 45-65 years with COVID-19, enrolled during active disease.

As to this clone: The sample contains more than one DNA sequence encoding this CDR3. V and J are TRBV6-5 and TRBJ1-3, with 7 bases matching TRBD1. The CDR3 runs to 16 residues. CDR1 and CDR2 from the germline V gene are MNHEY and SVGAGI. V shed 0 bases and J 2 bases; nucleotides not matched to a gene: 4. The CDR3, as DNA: TGTGCCAGCAGTTACTCGACAGGGCGCCCTGGAAACACCATATATTTT. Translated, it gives CASSYSTGRPGNTIYF.

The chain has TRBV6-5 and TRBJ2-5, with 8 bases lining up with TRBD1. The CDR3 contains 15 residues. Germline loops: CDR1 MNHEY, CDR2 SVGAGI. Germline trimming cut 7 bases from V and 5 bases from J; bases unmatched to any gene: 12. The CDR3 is CASTAYRGAVETQYF. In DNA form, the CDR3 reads TGTGCCAGCACTGCCTACAGGGGGGCGGTGGAGACCCAGTACTTC.

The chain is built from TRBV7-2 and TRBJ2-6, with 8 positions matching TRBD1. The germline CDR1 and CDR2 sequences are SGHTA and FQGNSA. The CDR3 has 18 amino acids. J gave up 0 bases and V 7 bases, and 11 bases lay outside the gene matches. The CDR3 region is CASTKGGQAFSGANVLTF. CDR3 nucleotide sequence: TGTGCCAGCACAAAAGGGGGACAGGCTTTCTCTGGGGCCAACGTCCTGACTTTC.

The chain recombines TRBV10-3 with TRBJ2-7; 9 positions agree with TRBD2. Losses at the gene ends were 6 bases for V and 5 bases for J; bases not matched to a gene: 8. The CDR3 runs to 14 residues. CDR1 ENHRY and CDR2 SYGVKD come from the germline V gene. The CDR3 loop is CAISTLAGADEQYF. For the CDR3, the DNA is TGTGCCATCAGCACATTAGCGGGAGCTGACGAGCAGTACTTC.

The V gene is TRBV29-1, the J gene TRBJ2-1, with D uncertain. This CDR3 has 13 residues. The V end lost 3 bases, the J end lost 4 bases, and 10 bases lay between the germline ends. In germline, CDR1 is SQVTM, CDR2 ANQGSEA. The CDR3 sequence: CSVDYRLYNEQFF. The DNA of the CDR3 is TGCAGCGTTGATTACCGCCTATACAATGAGCAGTTCTTC.

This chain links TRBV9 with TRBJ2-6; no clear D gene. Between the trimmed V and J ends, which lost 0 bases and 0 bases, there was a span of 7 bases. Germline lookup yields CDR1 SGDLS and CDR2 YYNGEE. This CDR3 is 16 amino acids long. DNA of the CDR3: TGTGCCAGCAGCGTAGCGAGCAACTCTGGGGCCAACGTCCTGACTTTC. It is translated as CASSVASNSGANVLTF.

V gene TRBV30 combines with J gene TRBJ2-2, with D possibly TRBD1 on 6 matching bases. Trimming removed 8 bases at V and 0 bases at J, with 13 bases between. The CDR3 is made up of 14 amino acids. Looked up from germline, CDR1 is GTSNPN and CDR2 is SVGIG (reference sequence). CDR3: CAGQTRANTGELFF. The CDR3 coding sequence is TGTGCCGGACAGACCCGCGCGAACACCGGGGAGCTGTTTTTT.

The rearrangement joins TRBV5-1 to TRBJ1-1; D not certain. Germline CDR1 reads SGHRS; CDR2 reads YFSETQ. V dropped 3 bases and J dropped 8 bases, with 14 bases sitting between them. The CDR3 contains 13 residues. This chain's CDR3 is CASSWWGGGEAFF. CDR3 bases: TGCGCCAGCAGCTGGTGGGGAGGAGGGGAAGCTTTCTTT.

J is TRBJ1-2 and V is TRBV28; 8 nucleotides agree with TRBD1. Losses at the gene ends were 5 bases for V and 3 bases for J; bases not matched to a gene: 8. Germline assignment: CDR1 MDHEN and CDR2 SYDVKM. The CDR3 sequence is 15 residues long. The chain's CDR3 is CASSPPDRVYYGYTF. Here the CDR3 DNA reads TGTGCCAGCAGTCCTCCGGACAGGGTCTACTATGGCTACACCTTC.

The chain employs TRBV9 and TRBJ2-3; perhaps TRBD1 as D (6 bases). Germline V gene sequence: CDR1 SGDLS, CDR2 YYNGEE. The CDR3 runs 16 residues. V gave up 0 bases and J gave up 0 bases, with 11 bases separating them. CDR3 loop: CASSVAIRGSTDTQYF. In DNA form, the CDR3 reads TGTGCCAGCAGCGTAGCTATAAGGGGGAGCACAGATACGCAGTATTTT.

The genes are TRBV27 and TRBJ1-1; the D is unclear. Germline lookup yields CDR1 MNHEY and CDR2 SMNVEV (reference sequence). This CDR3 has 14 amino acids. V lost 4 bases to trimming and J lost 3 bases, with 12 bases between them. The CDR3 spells CASSSEGLYTEAFF. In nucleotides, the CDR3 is TGTGCCAGCAGTTCCGAGGGTTTGTACACTGAAGCTTTCTTT.

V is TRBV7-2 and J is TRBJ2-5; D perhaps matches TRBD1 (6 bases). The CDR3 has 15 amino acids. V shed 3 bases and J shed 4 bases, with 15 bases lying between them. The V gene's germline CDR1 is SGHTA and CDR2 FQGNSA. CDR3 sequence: CASSFNTGFGETQYF. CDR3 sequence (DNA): TGTGCCAGCAGCTTCAATACAGGGTTCGGAGAGACCCAGTACTTC.

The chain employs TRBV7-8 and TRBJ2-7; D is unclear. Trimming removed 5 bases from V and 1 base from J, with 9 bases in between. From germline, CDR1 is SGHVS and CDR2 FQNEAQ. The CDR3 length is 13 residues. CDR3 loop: CASSARISYEQYF. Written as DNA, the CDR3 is TGTGCCAGCAGCGCCAGAATTTCCTACGAGCAGTACTTC.

CDR3 bases: TGTGCCAGCAGCTTAATGGGACAGGCTAGAGATAATTCACCCCTCCACTTT. Its protein is CASSLMGQARDNSPLHF. This chain joins TRBV5-6 and TRBJ1-6; 8 nucleotides match TRBD1. Germline V gene data show CDR1 as SGHDT and CDR2 as YYEEEE. CDR3 length equals 17 residues. Unmatched junction bases numbered 9, after V lost 2 bases and J lost 5 bases. The full variable domain, its missing parts supplied by reference TRBV5-6 and TRBJ1-6, is DAGVTQSPTHLIKTRGQQVTLRCSPKSGHDTVSWYQQALGQGPQFIFQYYEEEERQRGNFPDRFSGHQFPNYSSELNVNALLLGDSALYLCASSLMGQARDNSPLHFGNGTRLTVT.

The CDR3 region is CASSPRVALLQETQYF. CDR3 coding DNA: TGCGCCAGCAGCCCGCGGGTAGCACTGCTCCAAGAGACCCAGTACTTC. The rearrangement links TRBV5-1 to TRBJ2-5, with TRBD2 as a possible D gene (5 bases). Trimming removed 4 bases at V and 1 base at J, with 17 bases between. This CDR3 has 16 amino acids. Germline lookup yields CDR1 SGHRS and CDR2 YFSETQ.